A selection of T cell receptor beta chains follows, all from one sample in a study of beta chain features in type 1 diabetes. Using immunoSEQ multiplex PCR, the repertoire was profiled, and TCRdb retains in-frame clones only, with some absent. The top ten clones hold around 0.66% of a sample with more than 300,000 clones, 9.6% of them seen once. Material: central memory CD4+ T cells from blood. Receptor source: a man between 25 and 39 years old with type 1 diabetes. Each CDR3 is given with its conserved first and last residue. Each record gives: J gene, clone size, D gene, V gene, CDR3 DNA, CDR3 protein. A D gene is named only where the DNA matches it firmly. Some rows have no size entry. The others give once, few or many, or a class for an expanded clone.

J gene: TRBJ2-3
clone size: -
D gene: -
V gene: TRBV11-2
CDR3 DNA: TGTGCCAGCTGCTGGACCCGGCGGGGAGATACGCAGTATTTT
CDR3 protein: CASCWTRRGDTQYF

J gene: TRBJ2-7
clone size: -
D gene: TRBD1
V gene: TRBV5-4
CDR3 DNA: TGTGCCAGCAGCCTGGGACAGACTTCGGCCTACGAGCAGTACTTC
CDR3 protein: CASSLGQTSAYEQYF

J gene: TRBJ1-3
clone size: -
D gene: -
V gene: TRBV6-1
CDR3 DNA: TGTGCCAGCAGTTTATCGGAAAACACCATATATTTT
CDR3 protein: CASSLSENTIYF

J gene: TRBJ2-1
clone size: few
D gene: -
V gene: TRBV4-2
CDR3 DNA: TGTGCCAGCAGCCCCCGGACCTCCTACAATGAGCAGTTCTTC
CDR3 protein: CASSPRTSYNEQFF

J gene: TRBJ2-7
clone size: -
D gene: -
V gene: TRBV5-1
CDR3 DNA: TGCGCCAGTAGAGAGCAGTACTTC
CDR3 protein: CASREQYF

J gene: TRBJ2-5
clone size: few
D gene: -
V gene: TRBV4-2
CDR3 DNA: TGTGCCAGCAGCCAAGGTTTCGCAGGAGCACTTGGGGAGACCCAGTACTTC
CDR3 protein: CASSQGFAGALGETQYF

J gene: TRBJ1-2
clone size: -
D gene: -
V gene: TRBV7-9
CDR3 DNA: TGTGCCAGCAGCTTAGCAGACGGTGGCTACACCTTC
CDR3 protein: CASSLADGGYTF

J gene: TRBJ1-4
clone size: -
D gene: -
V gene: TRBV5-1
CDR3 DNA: TGCGCCAGCAGCCCCGGCGTTAATGAAAAACTGTTTTTT
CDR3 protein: CASSPGVNEKLFF

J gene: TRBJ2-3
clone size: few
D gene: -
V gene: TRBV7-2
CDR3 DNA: TGTGCCAGCAGTACACAACAGGGAACAGATACGCAGTATTTT
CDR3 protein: CASSTQQGTDTQYF

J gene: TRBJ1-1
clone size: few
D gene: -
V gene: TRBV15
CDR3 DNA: TGTGCCACCAGCAGAGATAAGCCCCAGCTGAACACTGAAGCTTTCTTT
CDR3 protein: CATSRDKPQLNTEAFF

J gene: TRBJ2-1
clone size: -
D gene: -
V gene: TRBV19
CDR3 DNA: TGTGCCAAGTCCGGGTTTGATCACAATGAGCAGTTCTTC
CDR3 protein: CAKSGFDHNEQFF

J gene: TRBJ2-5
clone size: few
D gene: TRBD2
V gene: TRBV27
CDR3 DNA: TGTGCCAGCAGTTTATTCGGGGGGCAAGAGACCCAGTACTTC
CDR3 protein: CASSLFGGQETQYF

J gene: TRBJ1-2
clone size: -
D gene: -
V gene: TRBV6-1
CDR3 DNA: TGTGCCAGCAGTGCTCCCGGGACGCCAGCTAACTATGGCTACACCTTC
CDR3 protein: CASSAPGTPANYGYTF

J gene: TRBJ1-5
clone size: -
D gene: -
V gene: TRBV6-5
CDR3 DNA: TGTGCCAGCAGTTACTCGACAGACAAGGGGCAGCCCCAGCATTTT
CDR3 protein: CASSYSTDKGQPQHF

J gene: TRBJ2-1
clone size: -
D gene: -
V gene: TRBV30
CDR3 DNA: TGTGCCTGGAGGGATTACAATGAGCAGTTCTTC
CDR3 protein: CAWRDYNEQFF

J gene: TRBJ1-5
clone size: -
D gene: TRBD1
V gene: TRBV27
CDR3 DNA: TGTGCCAGCAGTTTATCGGGACAGGGCATTTGGGTTCAGCCCCAGCATTTT
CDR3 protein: CASSLSGQGIWVQPQHF

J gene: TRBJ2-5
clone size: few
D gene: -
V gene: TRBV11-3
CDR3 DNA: TGTGCCAGCAGCCCAGGCCCCCGGCAGACCCAGTACTTC
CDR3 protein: CASSPGPRQTQYF

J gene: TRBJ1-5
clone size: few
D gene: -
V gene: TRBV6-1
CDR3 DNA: TGTGCCATCAGCGGGGTAAGCAATCAGCCCCAGCATTTT
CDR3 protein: CAISGVSNQPQHF

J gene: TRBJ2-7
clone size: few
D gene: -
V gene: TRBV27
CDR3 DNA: TGTGCCAGCAGTTCCCCAGCGGGTACCTACGAGCAGTACTTC
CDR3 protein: CASSSPAGTYEQYF

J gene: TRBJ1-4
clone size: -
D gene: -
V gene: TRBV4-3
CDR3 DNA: TGCGCCACGCGGATGGAGGGGTTGCCTAATGAAAAACTGTTTTTT
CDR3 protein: CATRMEGLPNEKLFF

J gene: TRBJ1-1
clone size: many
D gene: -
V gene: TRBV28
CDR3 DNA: TGTGCCAGCAGAGAGGACGGGAACACTGAAGCTTTCTTT
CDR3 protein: CASREDGNTEAFF

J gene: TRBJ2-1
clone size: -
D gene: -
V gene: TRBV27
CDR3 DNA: TGTGCCAGCAGTCCCCTCGGGGTGGCCCAGGAGCAGTTCTTC
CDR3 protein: CASSPLGVAQEQFF

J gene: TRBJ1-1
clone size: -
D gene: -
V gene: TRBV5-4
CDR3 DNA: TGTGCCAGCAGCCTGTGGGGGGAGCGCGTTGCTTTCTTT
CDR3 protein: CASSLWGERVAFF

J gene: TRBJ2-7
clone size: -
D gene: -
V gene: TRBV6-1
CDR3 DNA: TGTGCCAGCAGTGAACAGCAAGCCTACGAGCAGTACTTC
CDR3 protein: CASSEQQAYEQYF

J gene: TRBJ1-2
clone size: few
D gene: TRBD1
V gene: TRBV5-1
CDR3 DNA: TGCGCCAGCAGCCTGGGTCCCCAGACAGGGTCCAACTATGGCTACACCTTC
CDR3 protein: CASSLGPQTGSNYGYTF

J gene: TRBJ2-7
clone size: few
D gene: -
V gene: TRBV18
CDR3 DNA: TGTGCCAGCTCACCAGAACAGGGCTACGAGCAGTACTTC
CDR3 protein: CASSPEQGYEQYF

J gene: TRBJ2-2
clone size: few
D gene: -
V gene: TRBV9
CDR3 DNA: TGTGCCAGCAGCTTGAGAGGGGGATACCAAACCGGGGAGCTGTTTTTT
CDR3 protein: CASSLRGGYQTGELFF

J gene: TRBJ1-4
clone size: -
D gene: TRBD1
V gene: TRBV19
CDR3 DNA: TGTGCCAGTAGTATAGGTGGGACAGGCGGCGGTGAAAAACTGTTTTTT
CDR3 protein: CASSIGGTGGGEKLFF

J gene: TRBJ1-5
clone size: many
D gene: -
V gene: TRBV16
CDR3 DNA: TGTGCCAGCAGCCTACAGGCTACTAGCAATCAGCCCCAGCATTTT
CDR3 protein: CASSLQATSNQPQHF

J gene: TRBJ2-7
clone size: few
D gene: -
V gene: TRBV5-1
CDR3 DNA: TGCGCCAGCAGCGGCGGTTGGGGGAGCTCCTACGAGCAGTACTTC
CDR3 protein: CASSGGWGSSYEQYF

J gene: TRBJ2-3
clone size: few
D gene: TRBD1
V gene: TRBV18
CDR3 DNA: TGTGCCAGCTCACCGGACAGGGTCGTAGATACGCAGTATTTT
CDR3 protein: CASSPDRVVDTQYF

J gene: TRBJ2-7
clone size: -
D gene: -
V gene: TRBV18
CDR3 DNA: TGTGCCAGCTCACCACAGGGGTTCTCCTACGAGCAGTACTTC
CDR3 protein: CASSPQGFSYEQYF

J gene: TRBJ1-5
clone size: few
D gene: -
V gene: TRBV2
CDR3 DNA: TGTGCCACCCGACGACAGGCGCACCCAAATCAGCCCCAGCATTTT
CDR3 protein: CATRRQAHPNQPQHF

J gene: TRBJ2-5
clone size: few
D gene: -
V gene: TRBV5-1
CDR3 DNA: TGCGCCAGCAGCTTGATGACAGAAGAGACCCAGTACTTC
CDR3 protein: CASSLMTEETQYF